The sequence of this T cell receptor beta chain was determined in a study of T cell changes during pregnancy in multiple sclerosis. The CDR3 contains 14 residues. The V gene's germline CDR1 is SGHNT and CDR2 YYREEE (reference sequence). Trimming left V 0 bases short and J 4 bases short, with 10 bases between. Profiling relied on immunoSEQ multiplex PCR, and the TCRdb table lists in-frame clones only, not all of them. The sample shows about 45,000 clones, more than 85% of them seen only once. Sequencing used CD8+ T cells from peripheral blood mononuclear cells, obtained in the second trimester of pregnancy. This receptor was obtained from a female donor with multiple sclerosis, enrolled in a pregnancy study. The rearrangement uses TRBV5-4 and TRBJ1-2, with D uncertain. The CDR3 loop is CASSLDGVGYGYTF. CDR3 nucleotide sequence: TGTGCCAGCAGCTTGGACGGGGTGGGCTATGGCTACACCTTC.